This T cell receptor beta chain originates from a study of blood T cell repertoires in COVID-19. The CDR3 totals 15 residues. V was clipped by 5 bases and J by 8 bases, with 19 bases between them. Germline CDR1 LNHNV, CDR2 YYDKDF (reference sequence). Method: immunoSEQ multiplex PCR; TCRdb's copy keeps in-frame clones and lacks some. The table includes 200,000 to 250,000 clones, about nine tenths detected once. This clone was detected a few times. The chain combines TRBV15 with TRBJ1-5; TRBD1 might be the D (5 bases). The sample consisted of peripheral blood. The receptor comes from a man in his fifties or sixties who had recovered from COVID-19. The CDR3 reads CATSEMGGNWEPQHF. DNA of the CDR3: TGTGCCACCAGCGAGATGGGGGGAAACTGGGAGCCCCAGCATTTT. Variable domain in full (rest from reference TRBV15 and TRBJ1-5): DAMVIQNPRYQVTQFGKPVTLSCSQTLNHNVMYWYQQKSSQAPKLLFHYYDKDFNNEADTPDNFQSRRPNTSFCFLDIRSPGLGDTAMYLCATSEMGGNWEPQHFGDGTRLSIL.